Below, 27 T cell receptor beta chains from the same sample are listed, as sequenced in a study of response to subunit inactivated influenza vaccine. Via MiXCR, TCRdb re-called the RT-PCR reads, giving one row per CDR3 protein. Of 500,000 to 550,000 distinct CDR3 sequences listed, 7.5% to 8.5% were seen once; the top ten hold 13%. The starting material was PBMCs from blood, obtained around 25 months after vaccination. Receptors originate from a man aged 50 to 69 who received an inactivated influenza vaccine.

This clonotype was found once. The rearrangement joins TRBV12-3 or TRBV12-4 to TRBJ2-1; 9 bases are shared with TRBD1. With V trimmed by 3 bases and J by 6 bases, 6 bases remained unmatched. CDR3 length equals 15 residues. The chain's CDR3 is CASSFRTGVFNEQFF. The CDR3 DNA reads TGTGCCAGCAGTTTTAGGACAGGGGTCTTCAATGAGCAGTTCTTC.

The V call is TRBV20-1, the J call TRBJ2-3; tentatively, D is TRBD1 (5 bases). CDR1 is DFQATT, CDR2 SNEGSKA, per germline (reference sequence). The CDR3 is 13 amino acids. The V end lost 3 bases, the J end lost 4 bases, and 11 bases lay between the germline ends. The CDR3 DNA is TGCAGTGCTAGTGTCACCAGGGCAGATACGCAGTATTTT. Protein product: CSASVTRADTQYF.

The CDR3 protein is CSAAGTSGRAKTQYF. CDR3 coding DNA: TGCAGTGCTGCCGGGACTAGCGGGAGGGCGAAGACCCAGTACTTC. This chain uses TRBV20-1 with TRBJ2-5; 16 nucleotides line up with TRBD2. Per germline, CDR1 DFQATT and CDR2 SNEGSKA (reference sequence). The CDR3 runs to 15 residues. The V gene end was trimmed by 5 bases and the J gene end by 6 bases; junction bases not matched to a gene: 6.

The V call is TRBV7-9, the J call TRBJ2-3; D might be TRBD1 (8 bases). Germline CDR1 is SEHNR and CDR2 is FQNEAQ (reference sequence). The CDR3 is 15 residues long. V lost 5 bases to trimming and J lost 6 bases, with 18 bases between them. CDR3 DNA sequence: TGTGCCAGCAGCAAACAGGGGGGGATAGCGGATACGCAGTATTTT. Residues: CASSKQGGIADTQYF.

The chain has TRBV11-1 and TRBJ1-2; unclear D gene. The length of the CDR3 is 18 residues. Trimming pared 6 bases from V and 0 bases from J, leaving 23 bases between. Germline V gene sequence: CDR1 SGHAT, CDR2 FQDESV (reference sequence). CDR3 in amino acids: CASRPSWQDTLTNYGYTF. CDR3 nucleotide sequence: TGTGCCAGCAGGCCATCATGGCAAGATACGCTCACTAACTATGGCTACACCTTC.

This clonotype was detected many times. V is TRBV5-1 and J is TRBJ2-5; TRBD1 might be the D (6 bases). The CDR3 spans 15 residues. The ends were cut back, 4 bases at V and 1 base at J, with 14 bases in the middle. CDR1 and CDR2 from the germline V gene are SGHRS and YFSETQ. The DNA of the CDR3 is TGCGCCAGCAGCATACAAGGACAGTCCCAAGAGACCCAGTACTTC. Translating it yields CASSIQGQSQETQYF.

This clonotype appeared once. No conserved phenylalanine or tryptophan is present at the end of the CDR3, so a read error is the likely explanation. The genes are TRBV12-3 or TRBV12-4 and TRBJ1-2; 7 bases are a match to TRBD1. Trimming took 5 bases from V and 8 from J; bases not matched to a gene: 8. CDR3 size: 13 residues. CDR3 loop: CASSLRQGGGYTS. CDR3 DNA sequence: TGTGCCAGCAGTCTACGACAGGGAGGGGGCTACACCTCC.

This clonotype has at least ten counts. This sequence joins TRBV5-1 and TRBJ2-1; D remains ambiguous. CDR3 length: 14 residues. Germline V gene data show CDR1 as SGHRS and CDR2 as YFSETQ. Trimming cost V 0 bases and J 2 bases, with 6 bases left between them. The CDR3: CASSLGGAYNEQFF. The CDR3 DNA reads TGCGCCAGCAGCTTGGGTGGGGCCTACAATGAGCAGTTCTTC. The whole variable domain, remainder taken from reference TRBV5-1 and TRBJ2-1, is KAGVTQTPRYLIKTRGQQVTLSCSPISGHRSVSWYQQTPGQGLQFLFEYFSETQRNKGNFPGRFSGRQFSNSRSEMNVSTLELGDSALYLCASSLGGAYNEQFFGPGTRLTVL.

The CDR3 region has the DNA TGTGCCAGCAGTTTATTTCAGGCAACCTACGAGCAGTACTTC. It translates to CASSLFQATYEQYF. The chain has TRBV28 and TRBJ2-7; D gene unclear. This CDR3 region has 14 residues. Trimming took 1 base from V and 2 from J, leaving 9 bases between them. The germline gives CDR1 MDHEN, CDR2 SYDVKM. Supplemented by reference TRBV28 and TRBJ2-7, the full variable domain reads DVKVTQSSRYLVKRTGEKVFLECVQDMDHENMFWYRQDPGLGLRLIYFSYDVKMKEKGDIPEGYSVSREKKERFSLILESASTNQTSMYLCASSLFQATYEQYFGPGTRLTVT.

The rearrangement links TRBV4-1 to TRBJ2-1; TRBD2 matches at 7 bases. Germline CDR1 MGHRA, CDR2 YSYEKL. The V segment lost 3 bases and the J segment 0 bases; nucleotides outside the gene matches: 17. The CDR3 spans 20 residues. Written as DNA, the CDR3 is TGCGCCAGCAGCCAGCTGGGGCTAGCGGTGATCCCAAGCTCCTACAATGAGCAGTTCTTC. Protein sequence: CASSQLGLAVIPSSYNEQFF.

This chain links TRBV12-3 or TRBV12-4 with TRBJ2-5, with 10 bases identical to TRBD1. J was trimmed by 4 bases and V by 6 bases; bases with no gene match: 5. The length of the CDR3 is 14 residues. CDR3 loop: CASRMTGGLETQYF. The CDR3 nucleotides read TGTGCCAGCAGGATGACAGGGGGCTTAGAGACCCAGTACTTC.

This clonotype was detected only a few times. The rearrangement links TRBV25-1 to TRBJ2-6, with 9 bases identical to TRBD1. From germline, CDR1 is MGHDK and CDR2 SYGVNS. The CDR3 covers 19 residues. With 5 bases clipped from V and 0 bases from J, the junction kept 11 bases outside the gene matches. DNA of the CDR3: TGTGCCAGCAGTTACCGGGACAGGGCCCTAAGCTCTGGGGCCAACGTCCTGACTTTC. It yields the protein CASSYRDRALSSGANVLTF.

The chain has TRBV12-3 or TRBV12-4 and TRBJ1-2; D unresolved. Trimming shortened V by 5 bases and J by 6 bases, and 10 bases separated the two germline ends. The CDR3 loop spans 12 amino acids. The CDR3 nucleotides read TGTGCCAGCAGTCTATCGCTCGATGGCTACACCTTC. Its protein product is CASSLSLDGYTF.

This chain connects TRBV28 to TRBJ2-7; D not certain. CDR1 and CDR2 (germline): MDHEN, SYDVKM. Trimming stripped 4 bases from V and 2 bases from J, with 6 bases between. The CDR3 contains 12 residues. This CDR3 reads CASSSKAYEQYF. The CDR3 DNA is TGTGCCAGCAGTTCAAAAGCCTACGAGCAGTACTTC. Together with reference TRBV28 and TRBJ2-7, the CDR3 gives the full variable domain: DVKVTQSSRYLVKRTGEKVFLECVQDMDHENMFWYRQDPGLGLRLIYFSYDVKMKEKGDIPEGYSVSREKKERFSLILESASTNQTSMYLCASSSKAYEQYFGPGTRLTVT.

This clonotype appeared many times. The rearrangement joins TRBV24-1 to TRBJ1-2, with D possibly being TRBD1 (6 bases). Germline V gene lookup returns CDR1 KGHDR and CDR2 SFDVKD. The ends were cut back, 3 bases at V and 4 bases at J, with 17 bases in the middle. This CDR3 is built from 16 residues. The DNA of the CDR3 is TGTGCCACCAGTGATAACCGGGACAAAGAGTCCTATGGCTACACCTTC. Translated: CATSDNRDKESYGYTF.

The J gene is TRBJ2-2, the V gene TRBV2; 9 positions agree with TRBD2. This CDR3 is 14 amino acids long. Germline CDR1 SNHLY, CDR2 FYNNEI. J was trimmed by 0 bases and V by 10 bases; bases with no gene match: 3. The CDR3 region has the DNA TGTGCCACGGGCGGGGGGGCGAACACCGGGGAGCTGTTTTTT. Encoded protein: CATGGGANTGELFF.

This clonotype has a handful of counts. The rearrangement links TRBV10-3 to TRBJ2-7, with D unclear. V lost 0 bases and J 0 bases, leaving 12 bases between the germline ends. Germline CDR1 is ENHRY and CDR2 is SYGVKD. The CDR3 length is 16 residues. The DNA of the CDR3 is TGTGCCATCAGTGAGTCTACCTATAGGAGCTCCTACGAGCAGTACTTC. Its protein product is CAISESTYRSSYEQYF.

This clonotype was observed a few times. This chain uses TRBV5-1 with TRBJ2-2, with D perhaps TRBD2 (5 bases). Deletions cut 1 base from V and 2 bases from J, with 15 bases between. The CDR3 extends over 17 amino acids. Germline CDR1 SGHRS, CDR2 YFSETQ. Written as DNA, the CDR3 is TGCGCCAGCAGCTTGAGAGGGAGTGGTCTAAACACCGGGGAGCTGTTTTTT. Translating gives CASSLRGSGLNTGELFF.

This clonotype was detected only a few times. The chain is built from TRBV29-1 and TRBJ2-7; D gene unclear. The CDR3 extends over 13 amino acids. The V end lost 8 bases, the J end lost 0 bases, and 14 bases lay between the germline ends. Germline values: CDR1 SQVTM, CDR2 ANQGSEA. This CDR3 reads CSCSDGFSYEQYF. The CDR3 DNA is TGCAGCTGCTCGGACGGTTTCTCCTACGAGCAGTACTTC.

The V gene is TRBV4-3, the J gene TRBJ2-1; 8 positions match TRBD2. The ends lost 3 bases at V and 3 bases at J; junction bases unmatched: 4. Looked up from germline, CDR1 is LGHNA and CDR2 is YSLEER. This CDR3 spans 15 amino acids. In nucleotides, the CDR3 is TGCGCCAGCAGCCATCCTCGGGGGGGCTACAATGAGCAGTTCTTC. It encodes CASSHPRGGYNEQFF.

This clonotype was seen at least ten times. The chain uses TRBV4-1 and TRBJ1-4; D is uncertain. Germline CDR1 and CDR2: MGHRA and YSYEKL. The CDR3 is made up of 17 amino acids. With 4 bases removed from V and 5 bases from J, the gap between germline ends came to 20 bases. CDR3 sequence: CASSRGSGRQVNEKLFF. CDR3 nucleotides: TGCGCCAGCAGCCGTGGGTCCGGGAGACAAGTAAATGAAAAACTGTTTTTT.

This clonotype was detected a few times. The rearrangement links TRBV15 to TRBJ1-3, with TRBD1 matching over 9 bases. The CDR3 runs 16 residues. The V segment lost 6 bases and the J segment 3 bases; nucleotides outside the gene matches: 9. Germline CDR1 and CDR2: LNHNV and YYDKDF (reference sequence). The CDR3 reads CATRGPDRGIGNTIYF. CDR3 DNA sequence: TGTGCCACCAGAGGACCGGACAGGGGTATTGGAAACACCATATATTTT. The variable domain in full, completed from reference TRBV15 and TRBJ1-3, reads DAMVIQNPRYQVTQFGKPVTLSCSQTLNHNVMYWYQQKSSQAPKLLFHYYDKDFNNEADTPDNFQSRRPNTSFCFLDIRSPGLGDTAMYLCATRGPDRGIGNTIYFGEGSWLTVV.

This clonotype was seen repeatedly, ten times or more. The rearrangement uses TRBV5-1 and TRBJ2-2; tentative D call: TRBD1 (6 bases). The length of the CDR3 is 15 residues. V gave up 4 bases and J gave up 4 bases, with 14 bases separating them. CDR1 is SGHRS and CDR2 is YFSETQ in the germline V gene. For the CDR3, the DNA is TGCGCCAGCAGCCCGGACAGCGCGGCCACCGGGGAGCTGTTTTTT. Protein: CASSPDSAATGELFF.

This clonotype was seen a few times. J is TRBJ1-1 and V is TRBV5-6, with D tentatively TRBD1 (5 bases). From germline, CDR1 is SGHDT and CDR2 YYEEEE. This CDR3 is built from 13 residues. V was shortened by 6 bases and J by 4 bases, with 13 bases between the two germline ends. CDR3 amino acids: CASTLLGVTEAFF. In DNA, the CDR3 is TGTGCCAGCACCCTGCTGGGGGTCACTGAAGCTTTCTTT.

This clonotype turned up a few times. V is TRBV20-1 and J is TRBJ2-3; D remains unclear. From germline, CDR1 is DFQATT and CDR2 SNEGSKA (reference sequence). The CDR3 spans 14 residues. V was pared by 3 bases and J by 2 bases, with 12 bases between. The CDR3 region is CSARGFKNTDTQYF. CDR3 bases: TGCAGTGCTAGGGGGTTCAAGAACACAGATACGCAGTATTTT.

The rearrangement joins TRBV5-1 to TRBJ2-2; unclear D gene. The V end was cut by 0 bases, the J end by 4 bases, with 10 bases between. Germline lookup yields CDR1 SGHRS and CDR2 YFSETQ. CDR3 length equals 15 residues. CDR3 protein: CASSLGQPGTGELFF. DNA for the CDR3: TGCGCCAGCAGCTTGGGGCAACCCGGCACCGGGGAGCTGTTTTTT.

This clonotype was seen at least ten times. The J gene is TRBJ2-5, the V gene TRBV2, with TRBD2 identical over 11 bases. There are 14 residues in the CDR3. Trimming at V came to 7 bases and at J to 1 base, leaving 2 bases not matched to a gene. Germline CDR1 is SNHLY and CDR2 is FYNNEI. The CDR3 spells CASNLAGGQETQYF. The CDR3 DNA reads as TGTGCCAGCAATCTAGCGGGGGGCCAAGAGACCCAGTACTTC.